Reported below is one T cell receptor beta chain. Its antigen is not identified. The data stem from a study of Ad26.COV2.S vaccination and SARS-CoV-2 variants. Sequencing used immunoSEQ multiplex PCR; TCRdb keeps in-frame clones, though not all of them. The sample holds about 400,000 clones; about 90% are singletons and the top ten take less than 2%. Overall study results and limits: People who got the vaccine had more spike-specific TCR breadth than people who got placebo. Non-spike TCR breadth did not differ much between vaccine and placebo recipients.

Treatment reported: about 20 received Ad26.COV2.S at low or high dose, single or two shots; 5 received placebo; per-sample allocation not given. Collection of samples fell on day 63 after the first vaccine or placebo injection. This adult donor, from Boston, was 18-55 years old. The TCR originated in a person between 18 and 65 years old who received the Ad26.COV2.S COVID-19 vaccine or a placebo. The starting material was peripheral blood, obtained in a trial of Ad26.COV2.S vaccine versus placebo.

This chain's CDR3 is CASSQQDTGELFF. The CDR3 nucleotides read TGTGCCAGCAGCCAACAGGACACCGGGGAGCTGTTTTTT. The J gene is TRBJ2-2, the V gene TRBV7-2, with a weak D call TRBD1 (5 bases). CDR3 size: 13 residues. With 5 bases removed from V and 3 bases from J, the gap between germline ends came to 7 bases. The V gene's germline CDR1 is SGHTA and CDR2 FQGNSA.